The 24 T cell receptor beta chains given below trace back to one sample, sequenced in a study of T cells after yellow fever vaccination. A single record per CDR3 protein comes from TCRdb applying MiXCR to the 5' RACE reads. The sample has under 400,000 distinct CDR3 sequences, around 12% seen once; the top ten hold 3% to 4%. Source: CD4+ T cells sorted from PBMCs, taken 15 days after the yellow fever booster vaccination. The receptors shown here come from a man between 18 and 29 years old who received the YFV17D yellow fever vaccine.

The V gene is TRBV4-2, the J gene TRBJ1-2; weak D call: TRBD1 (5 bases). The ends were cut back, 3 bases at V and 4 bases at J, with 24 bases in the middle. The germline gives CDR1 LGHNA, CDR2 YNFKEQ. This CDR3 has 18 amino acids. The CDR3 nucleotides read TGTGCCAGCAGCCAGACCGTCGGGGGTCTCGAGAGGTCCTATGGCTACACCTTC. Translated: CASSQTVGGLERSYGYTF.

V usage is TRBV5-1 and J usage is TRBJ2-4; TRBD2 is a possible D gene (5 bases). The V gene lost 1 base and the J gene lost 1 base, with 12 bases spanning the gap. The germline V gene has CDR1 SGHRS and CDR2 YFSETQ. The CDR3 contains 16 residues. The CDR3 DNA reads TGCGCCAGCAGCTTGTACAGCGGAACCGCCAAAAACATTCAGTACTTC. Protein product: CASSLYSGTAKNIQYF.

The chain recombines TRBV10-2 with TRBJ2-5; tentatively, D is TRBD2 (5 bases). V was trimmed by 4 bases and J by 3 bases, leaving 15 bases between them. This CDR3 has 15 residues. Germline CDR1 and CDR2: WSHSY and SAAADI. CDR3 in DNA: TGCGCCAGCAGTGGACATGGGAGCGGTGAAGAGACCCAGTACTTC. Amino acid sequence: CASSGHGSGEETQYF.

This rearrangement joins TRBV7-9 to TRBJ2-5, with TRBD2 identical over 8 bases. After removal of 7 bases from V and 7 bases from J, the junction contained 11 bases not matched to a gene. Germline CDR1 reads SEHNR; CDR2 reads FQNEAQ (reference sequence). The CDR3 spans 14 residues. The CDR3 DNA reads as TGTGCCAGCACTCCGAGCGGGGGTCTGGGGACCCAGTACTTC. Translated, it gives CASTPSGGLGTQYF.

J is TRBJ2-1 and V is TRBV25-1, with a weak D call TRBD2 (7 bases). Trimming pared 7 bases from V and 3 bases from J, leaving 13 bases between. The CDR3 sequence is 14 residues long. Germline CDR1 MGHDK, CDR2 SYGVNS. CDR3 sequence reads: CASTRGGNYNEQFF. The CDR3 coding sequence is TGTGCCAGCACTAGGGGGGGGAACTACAATGAGCAGTTCTTC.

This clonotype has more than one count but fewer than ten. This sequence joins TRBV5-6 and TRBJ1-2; D is possibly TRBD1 (6 bases). This CDR3 has 14 residues. With 4 bases removed from V and 3 bases from J, the gap between germline ends came to 13 bases. Germline V gives CDR1 SGHDT, CDR2 YYEEEE. The chain's CDR3 is CASSPPGADYGYTF. CDR3 DNA sequence: TGTGCCAGCAGCCCCCCAGGGGCGGACTATGGCTACACCTTC.

The sample holds a few counts of this clonotype. The chain uses TRBV5-1 and TRBJ2-3; D might be TRBD1 (5 bases). The CDR3 runs 15 residues. CDR1 is SGHRS and CDR2 is YFSETQ in the germline V gene. V was cut by 3 bases and J by 0 bases, with 11 bases left in between. The CDR3 nucleotides read TGCGCCAGCAGCTCGACAGATACTAGCACAGATACGCAGTATTTT. Its protein product is CASSSTDTSTDTQYF.

The CDR3 protein is CASSLENSPGTGNEQFF. The DNA of the CDR3 is TGTGCCAGCAGCCTCGAAAACTCTCCCGGGACAGGGAATGAGCAGTTCTTC. The chain links TRBV12-3 or TRBV12-4 to TRBJ2-1; TRBD1 matches at 9 bases. This CDR3 has 17 residues. V was pared by 6 bases and J by 7 bases, with 16 bases of the junction left unmatched.

The chain recombines TRBV11-2 with TRBJ1-2; possible D gene TRBD1, 6 bases. Trimming left V 5 bases short and J 6 bases short, with 19 bases between. In germline, CDR1 is SGHAT, CDR2 FQNNGV. CDR3 length: 15 amino acids. CDR3 in amino acids: CASSNIRGMGHGYTF. The CDR3 DNA follows: TGTGCCAGCAGCAATATCAGGGGAATGGGTCATGGCTACACCTTC.

This clonotype was observed a few times. The chain joins TRBV9 to TRBJ2-1; maybe TRBD2 (6 bases). Trimming shortened V by 0 bases and J by 5 bases, and 18 bases separated the two germline ends. From germline, CDR1 is SGDLS and CDR2 YYNGEE. CDR3 length: 17 amino acids. CDR3 DNA: TGTGCCAGCAGCGTAGGCCTTACTAGCAATAGGGACAATGAGCAGTTCTTC. Translation: CASSVGLTSNRDNEQFF.

The CDR3 spells CASSPGWGGSNQPQHF. The CDR3 bases are TGTGCCAGCAGCCCTGGGTGGGGGGGTAGCAATCAGCCCCAGCATTTT. The V call is TRBV7-2, the J call TRBJ1-5; possible D gene TRBD1, 5 bases. Germline V lookup: CDR1 SGHTA, CDR2 FQGNSA. The CDR3 totals 16 residues. V was trimmed by 5 bases and J by 0 bases, leaving 14 bases between them.

The V gene is TRBV20-1, the J gene TRBJ1-6; the match to TRBD1 covers 9 bases. This CDR3 region has 14 residues. Germline assignment: CDR1 DFQATT and CDR2 SNEGSKA (reference sequence). After removal of 6 bases from V and 10 bases from J, the junction contained 10 bases not matched to a gene. The CDR3: CSAHGTGQQSPLHF. The CDR3 DNA reads TGCAGTGCGCATGGGACAGGGCAACAATCACCCCTCCACTTT.

This clonotype has more than one count but fewer than ten. The chain is built from TRBV7-6 and TRBJ2-2; D possibly corresponds to TRBD1 (5 bases). V dropped 5 bases and J dropped 4 bases, with 17 bases sitting between them. CDR1 and CDR2 from the germline V gene are SGHVS and FNYEAQ. This CDR3 is built from 16 residues. CDR3 amino acids: CASSQGQGETTGELFF. The CDR3 DNA reads TGTGCCAGCAGCCAAGGGCAGGGCGAGACCACCGGGGAGCTGTTTTTT.

This clonotype was detected ten times or more. V usage is TRBV7-9 and J usage is TRBJ1-5; no clear D. CDR3 length: 15 residues. The V gene's germline CDR1 is SEHNR and CDR2 FQNEAQ (reference sequence). With 4 bases removed from V and 7 bases from J, the gap between germline ends came to 17 bases. The CDR3 nucleotides are TGTGCCAGCAGCTGCCCCCACGGCGATTTGCAGCCCCAGCATTTT. This encodes CASSCPHGDLQPQHF.

This clonotype was counted ten times or more. This sequence joins TRBV5-1 and TRBJ2-3, with TRBD2 matching 14 bases. CDR1 and CDR2 from the germline V gene are SGHRS and YFSETQ. The CDR3 sequence is 16 residues long. V shed 3 bases and J 6 bases; nucleotides not matched to a gene: 6. The CDR3 protein is CASSSGTSGGGDTQYF. As DNA, the CDR3 is TGCGCCAGCAGCTCCGGGACTAGCGGGGGCGGTGATACGCAGTATTTT.

This clonotype was counted between two and nine times. V gene TRBV6-1 combines with J gene TRBJ2-7; D might be TRBD1 (5 bases). The CDR3 loop spans 11 amino acids. The V gene lost 5 bases and the J gene lost 9 bases, with 11 bases spanning the gap. The germline CDR1 and CDR2 sequences are MNHNS and SASEGT. CDR3 nucleotide sequence: TGTGCCAGCAGTATACAGGTCTGGCAGTACTTC. This codes for CASSIQVWQYF.

The chain employs TRBV5-4 and TRBJ2-3, with TRBD2 matching 13 bases. CDR3 length: 17 amino acids. Trimming at V came to 4 bases and at J to 2 bases, leaving 7 bases not matched to a gene. CDR1 SGHNT and CDR2 YYREEE come from the germline V gene (reference sequence). The CDR3 reads CASSPQTSGGSTDTQYF. The DNA of the CDR3 is TGTGCCAGCAGCCCGCAGACTAGCGGGGGGTCCACAGATACGCAGTATTTT.

This clonotype was counted many times. CDR3 sequence reads: CASSERTGVKDIQYF. The CDR3 DNA reads as TGCGCCAGCAGTGAAAGGACAGGGGTGAAGGACATTCAGTACTTC. This chain connects TRBV10-2 to TRBJ2-4; 9 positions agree with TRBD1. Germline V gene sequence: CDR1 WSHSY, CDR2 SAAADI. CDR3 length: 15 residues. Trimming cost V 3 bases and J 8 bases; bases outside gene matches: 8.

The CDR3 DNA is TGTGCCAGCACGCGGGGGGGCCGTGGGTCGCCATATGGCTACACCTTC. This codes for CASTRGGRGSPYGYTF. The chain uses TRBV7-2 and TRBJ1-2, with D possibly matching TRBD1 (6 bases). Trimming left V 7 bases short and J 5 bases short, with 23 bases between. Looked up from germline, CDR1 is SGHTA and CDR2 is FQGNSA. The CDR3 consists of 16 residues.

The chain uses TRBV6-5 and TRBJ1-1; a possible D gene is TRBD1 (6 bases). The CDR3 length is 13 residues. Germline V lookup: CDR1 MNHEY, CDR2 SVGAGI. Trimming stripped 5 bases from V and 12 bases from J, with 19 bases between. The DNA of the CDR3 is TGTGCCAGCAGTCGCCCCGGGCAGGGGAATTCTTTCTTT. As protein: CASSRPGQGNSFF.

The chain has TRBV4-2 and TRBJ2-1, with a tentative D call TRBD2 (5 bases). The germline V gene encodes CDR1 LGHNA and CDR2 YNFKEQ. The CDR3 spans 15 residues. Between the trimmed V and J ends, which lost 1 base and 6 bases, there was a span of 13 bases. The CDR3 DNA follows: TGTGCCAGCAGCCAAGGAGGGCAGATAGGCAATGAGCAGTTCTTC. This encodes CASSQGGQIGNEQFF.

This clonotype was detected a few times. This chain uses TRBV19 with TRBJ2-3; tentative D call: TRBD1 (5 bases). Trimming removed 5 bases from V and 2 bases from J, with 17 bases in between. Germline CDR1 and CDR2: LNHDA and SQIVND (reference sequence). The CDR3 covers 16 residues. CDR3 region: CASSQDMAYTTDTQYF. CDR3 nucleotides: TGTGCCAGTAGTCAGGACATGGCCTATACCACAGATACGCAGTATTTT.

CDR3 sequence: CASSQELGTGTHSNQPQHF. The CDR3 DNA follows: TGCGCCAGCAGCCAAGAACTTGGGACAGGGACTCATAGCAATCAGCCCCAGCATTTT. The V call is TRBV4-3, the J call TRBJ1-5; 9 nucleotides match TRBD1. The CDR3 has 19 amino acids. Unmatched junction bases numbered 9, after V lost 0 bases and J lost 0 bases. CDR1 and CDR2 (germline): LGHNA, YSLEER.

The chain employs TRBV14 and TRBJ2-5, with a tentative D call TRBD2 (6 bases). V was cut by 1 base and J by 1 base, with 10 bases left in between. The germline gives CDR1 SGHDN, CDR2 FVKESK. The CDR3 extends over 15 amino acids. The CDR3 DNA reads TGTGCCAGCAGCCAAGGGACTAAGATCCAAGAGACCCAGTACTTC. It specifies CASSQGTKIQETQYF. Together with reference TRBV14 and TRBJ2-5, the CDR3 gives the full variable domain: EAGVTQFPSHSVIEKGQTVTLRCDPISGHDNLYWYRRVMGKEIKFLLHFVKESKQDESGMPNNRFLAERTGGTYSTLKVQPAELEDSGVYFCASSQGTKIQETQYFGPGTRLLVL.